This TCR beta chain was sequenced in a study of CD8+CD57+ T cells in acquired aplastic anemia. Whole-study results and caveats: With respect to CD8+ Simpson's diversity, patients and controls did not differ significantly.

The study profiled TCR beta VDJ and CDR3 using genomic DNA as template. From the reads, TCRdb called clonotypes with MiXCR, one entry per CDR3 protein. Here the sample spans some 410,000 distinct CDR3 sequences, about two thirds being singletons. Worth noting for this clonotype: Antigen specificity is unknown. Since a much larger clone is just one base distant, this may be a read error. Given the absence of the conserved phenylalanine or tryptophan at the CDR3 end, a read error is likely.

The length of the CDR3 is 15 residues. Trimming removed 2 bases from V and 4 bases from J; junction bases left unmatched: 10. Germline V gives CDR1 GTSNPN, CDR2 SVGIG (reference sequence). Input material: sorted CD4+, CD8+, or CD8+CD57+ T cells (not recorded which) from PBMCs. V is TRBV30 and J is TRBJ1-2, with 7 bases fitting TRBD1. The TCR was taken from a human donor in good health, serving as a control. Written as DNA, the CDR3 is TGTGCCTGGAGTCCGGACAGGCGCTACACCTATGGCTACACCCTC. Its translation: CAWSPDRRYTYGYTL.